The 16 T cell receptor beta chains below all came from one sample that was sequenced in a study of control samples from healthy donors and cancer patients. Data came from immunoSEQ multiplex PCR; TCRdb stores just in-frame clones and leaves some out. The profile shows about 54,000 clones, 95% to 96% of them singletons. Sequencing was carried out using blood. All receptors derive from a woman aged 25 to 39 in good health.

The chain has TRBV9 and TRBJ2-7; D remains unclear. This CDR3 contains 14 residues. Trimming took 2 bases from V and 2 from J, leaving 11 bases between them. Germline CDR1 reads SGDLS; CDR2 reads YYNGEE. CDR3 sequence: CASSVGSATYEQYF. In DNA form, the CDR3 reads TGTGCCAGCAGCGTGGGCAGCGCCACCTACGAGCAGTACTTC.

This chain links TRBV18 with TRBJ2-7; weak D call: TRBD2 (5 bases). The germline V gene has CDR1 KGHSH and CDR2 LQKENI. Between the trimmed V and J ends, which lost 4 bases and 2 bases, there was a span of 9 bases. CDR3 length: 13 residues. The DNA of the CDR3 is TGTGCCAGCTCACTCCGGGAAACCTACGAGCAGTACTTC. Amino acids: CASSLRETYEQYF.

This rearrangement joins TRBV11-2 to TRBJ2-1; D not resolved. The germline V and J ends were trimmed by 5 bases and 4 bases, with 18 bases remaining between them. The CDR3 is made up of 16 amino acids. Germline CDR1 is SGHAT and CDR2 is FQNNGV. The CDR3 DNA sequence: TGTGCCAGCAGCCCCCCGCCCCCGACAAAATACAATGAGCAGTTCTTC. Encoded protein: CASSPPPPTKYNEQFF.

In nucleotides, the CDR3 is TGTGCCAGCAGCGCGACAGTCTCTGGGGCCAACGTCCTGACTTTC. This translates into CASSATVSGANVLTF. The chain is built from TRBV7-2 and TRBJ2-6; D might be TRBD1 (5 bases). In germline, CDR1 is SGHTA, CDR2 FQGNSA. The CDR3 loop spans 15 amino acids. Trimming took off 5 bases at V and 0 bases at J, with 8 bases between the two ends.

The chain has TRBV28 and TRBJ2-5; D possibly corresponds to TRBD1 (5 bases). Germline CDR1 reads MDHEN; CDR2 reads SYDVKM. This CDR3 is 16 amino acids long. V was clipped by 2 bases and J by 1 base, with 14 bases between them. The CDR3 nucleotides read TGTGCCAGCAGTTTAGGGGAAACAGGATTCCAAGAGACCCAGTACTTC. Its protein product is CASSLGETGFQETQYF.

The rearrangement links TRBV19 to TRBJ1-1; TRBD1 matches 7 bases. V lost 4 bases to trimming and J lost 3 bases; unmatched junction nucleotides: 8. The CDR3 is made up of 15 amino acids. In germline, CDR1 is LNHDA, CDR2 SQIVND (reference sequence). CDR3 DNA: TGTGCCAGTAGTAGGATGGGGCAGGGGGACACTGAAGCTTTCTTT. This sequence encodes CASSRMGQGDTEAFF.

This chain links TRBV27 with TRBJ1-1, with D uncertain. The CDR3 contains 13 residues. Germline CDR1 and CDR2: MNHEY and SMNVEV (reference sequence). V was clipped by 2 bases and J by 5 bases, with 9 bases between them. The CDR3 protein is CASSLSPGTEAFF. The CDR3 DNA sequence: TGTGCCAGCAGTTTAAGCCCGGGGACTGAAGCTTTCTTT.

V usage is TRBV28 and J usage is TRBJ2-1; D may correspond to TRBD1 or TRBD2 (5 bases each). This CDR3 is 14 amino acids long. In germline, CDR1 is MDHEN, CDR2 SYDVKM. V was trimmed by 6 bases and J by 0 bases, leaving 9 bases between them. CDR3 nucleotides: TGTGCCAGCAGCGGGGCCAACTCCTACAATGAGCAGTTCTTC. Its translation is CASSGANSYNEQFF.

This chain connects TRBV7-9 to TRBJ1-1; 10 positions match TRBD1. V dropped 3 bases and J dropped 5; count of bases not matched to a gene: 0. From germline, CDR1 is SEHNR and CDR2 FQNEAQ (reference sequence). This CDR3 has 13 amino acids. The CDR3 nucleotides read TGTGCCAGCAGCTTGGACAGGGGGACTGAAGCTTTCTTT. This codes for CASSLDRGTEAFF.

This rearrangement joins TRBV11-2 to TRBJ1-3, with 9 bases matching TRBD1. The J segment lost 3 bases and the V segment lost 1 base, leaving 7 bases of the junction unmatched. The CDR3 is 17 residues long. Germline V gene lookup returns CDR1 SGHAT and CDR2 FQNNGV. This CDR3 reads CASSLAGTGSYGNTIYF. In DNA form, the CDR3 reads TGTGCCAGCAGCTTAGCCGGGACAGGGTCGTATGGAAACACCATATATTTT.

This rearrangement joins TRBV25-1 to TRBJ1-6; 9 positions agree with TRBD1. Germline V gene sequence: CDR1 MGHDK, CDR2 SYGVNS. V was clipped by 5 bases and J by 9 bases; unmatched bases: 5. CDR3 size: 14 residues. DNA of the CDR3: TGTGCCAGCAGTCCTCGGACAGGGGCTTCACCCCTCCACTTT. Its translation: CASSPRTGASPLHF.

This clone was seen a few times. The chain joins TRBV7-9 to TRBJ2-7, with TRBD1 matching over 8 bases. V was pared by 6 bases and J by 0 bases, with 4 bases of the junction left unmatched. CDR3 length: 14 residues. CDR1 is SEHNR, CDR2 FQNEAQ, per germline (reference sequence). DNA for the CDR3: TGTGCCAGCAGTAGGACAGGGAGCTCCTACGAGCAGTACTTC. Its protein product is CASSRTGSSYEQYF.

The chain has TRBV30 and TRBJ2-1; D is unclear. CDR1 and CDR2 from the germline V gene are GTSNPN and SVGIG (reference sequence). The V end was cut by 7 bases, the J end by 5 bases, with 9 bases between. The CDR3 is made up of 11 amino acids. The CDR3 sequence: CASHADNEQFF. CDR3 in DNA: TGTGCCTCGCACGCGGACAATGAGCAGTTCTTC.

The chain is built from TRBV2 and TRBJ2-5; weak D call: TRBD1 (5 bases). The V end was cut by 7 bases, the J end by 5 bases, with 14 bases between. The length of the CDR3 is 13 residues. Germline lookup yields CDR1 SNHLY and CDR2 FYNNEI. CDR3 DNA: TGTGCCAGCAAGGGGAAGGGGTGGGAGACCCAGTACTTC. Residues: CASKGKGWETQYF.

As to this clone: This specimen includes other DNA sequences encoding the same CDR3. The chain employs TRBV30 and TRBJ1-5; D is perhaps TRBD1 (6 bases). V was trimmed by 3 bases and J by 7 bases, leaving 10 bases between them. The germline V gene encodes CDR1 GTSNPN and CDR2 SVGIG (reference sequence). This CDR3 contains 12 residues. DNA of the CDR3: TGTGCCTGGAGCGGGAGGGGGCAGCCCCAGCATTTT. As protein: CAWSGRGQPQHF.

The CDR3 is CASSLTNVGYEQYF. The DNA of the CDR3 is TGTGCCAGCAGCCTCACCAATGTTGGCTACGAGCAGTACTTC. The chain links TRBV4-2 to TRBJ2-7; unclear D gene. The V and J ends lost 4 bases and 3 bases respectively, with 13 bases between them. The CDR3 is 14 amino acids. Germline V gene data show CDR1 as LGHNA and CDR2 as YNFKEQ.